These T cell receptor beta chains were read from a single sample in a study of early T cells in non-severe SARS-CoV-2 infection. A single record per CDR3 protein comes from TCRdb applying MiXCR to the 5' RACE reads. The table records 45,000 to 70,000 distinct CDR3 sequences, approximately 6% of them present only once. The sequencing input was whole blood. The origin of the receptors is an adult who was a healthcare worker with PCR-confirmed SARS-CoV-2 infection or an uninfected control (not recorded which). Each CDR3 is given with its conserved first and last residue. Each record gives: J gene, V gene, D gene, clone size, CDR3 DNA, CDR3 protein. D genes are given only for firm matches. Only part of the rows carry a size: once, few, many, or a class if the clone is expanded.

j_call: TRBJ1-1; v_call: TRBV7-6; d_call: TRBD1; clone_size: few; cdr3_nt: TGTGCCAGCAGCTTAGGGGGGAGACAGGGGGAAGCTTTCTTT; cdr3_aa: CASSLGGRQGEAFF
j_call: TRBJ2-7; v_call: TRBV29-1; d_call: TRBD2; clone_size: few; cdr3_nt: TGCAGCGTCTCAGGACTAGCGGGCGCCTACGAGCAGTACTTC; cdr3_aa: CSVSGLAGAYEQYF
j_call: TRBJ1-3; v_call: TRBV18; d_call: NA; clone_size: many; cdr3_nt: TGTGCCAGCTCACCACGGACAGAAGGAAACACCATATATTTT; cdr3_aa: CASSPRTEGNTIYF
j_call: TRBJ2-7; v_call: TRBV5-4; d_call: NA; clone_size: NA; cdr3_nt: TGTGCCAGCAGCTCCCCGCAAACCTACGAGCAGTACTTC; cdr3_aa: CASSSPQTYEQYF
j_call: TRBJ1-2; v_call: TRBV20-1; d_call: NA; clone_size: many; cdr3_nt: TGCAGTGCTCCTAACTATGGCTACACCTTC; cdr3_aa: CSAPNYGYTF
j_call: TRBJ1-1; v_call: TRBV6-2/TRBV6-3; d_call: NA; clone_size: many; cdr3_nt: TGTGCCAGCAGCCGGGACGAGAACACTGAAGCTTTCTTT; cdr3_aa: CASSRDENTEAFF
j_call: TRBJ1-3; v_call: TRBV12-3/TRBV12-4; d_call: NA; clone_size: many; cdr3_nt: TGTGCCAGCAGGCTTGGAAACACCATATATTTT; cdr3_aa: CASRLGNTIYF
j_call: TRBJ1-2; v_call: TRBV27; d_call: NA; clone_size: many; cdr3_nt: TGTGCCAGCAGTCACCGGGACCGCCTAAGAGGCTACACCTTC; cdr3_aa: CASSHRDRLRGYTF
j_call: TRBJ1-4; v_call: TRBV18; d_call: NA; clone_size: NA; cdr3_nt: TGTGCCAGCTCACCATGGGGGGCGTCTAATGAAAAACTGTTTTTT; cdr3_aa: CASSPWGASNEKLFF
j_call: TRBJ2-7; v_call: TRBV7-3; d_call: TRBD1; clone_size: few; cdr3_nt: TGTGCCAGCAGCTTAGCCGGGACAGGCTCCTACGAGCAGTACTTC; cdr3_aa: CASSLAGTGSYEQYF
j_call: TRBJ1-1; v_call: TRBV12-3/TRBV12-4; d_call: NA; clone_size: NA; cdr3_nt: TGTGCCAGCAGTTTAGCGGCTGAAGCTTTCTTT; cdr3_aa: CASSLAAEAFF
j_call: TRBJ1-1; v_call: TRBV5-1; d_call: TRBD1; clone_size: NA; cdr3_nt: TGCGCCAGCAGACCCCAGGACAGGGTGAACACTGAAGCTTTCTTT; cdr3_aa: CASRPQDRVNTEAFF
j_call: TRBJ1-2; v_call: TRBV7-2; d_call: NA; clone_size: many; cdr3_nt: TGTGCCAGCAGCCCGAGGGAGGGGTTCTATGGCTACACCTTC; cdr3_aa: CASSPREGFYGYTF
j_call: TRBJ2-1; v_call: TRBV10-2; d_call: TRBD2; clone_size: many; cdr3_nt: TGCGCCAGCAGTGATTGGGGGGGGAGTAGGAATGAGCAGTTCTTC; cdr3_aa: CASSDWGGSRNEQFF
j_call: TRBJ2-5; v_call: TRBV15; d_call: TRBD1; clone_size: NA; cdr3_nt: TGTGCCACCAGCAGAGAAGGGGACAGGGATGCAGGGACCCAGTACTTC; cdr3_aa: CATSREGDRDAGTQYF